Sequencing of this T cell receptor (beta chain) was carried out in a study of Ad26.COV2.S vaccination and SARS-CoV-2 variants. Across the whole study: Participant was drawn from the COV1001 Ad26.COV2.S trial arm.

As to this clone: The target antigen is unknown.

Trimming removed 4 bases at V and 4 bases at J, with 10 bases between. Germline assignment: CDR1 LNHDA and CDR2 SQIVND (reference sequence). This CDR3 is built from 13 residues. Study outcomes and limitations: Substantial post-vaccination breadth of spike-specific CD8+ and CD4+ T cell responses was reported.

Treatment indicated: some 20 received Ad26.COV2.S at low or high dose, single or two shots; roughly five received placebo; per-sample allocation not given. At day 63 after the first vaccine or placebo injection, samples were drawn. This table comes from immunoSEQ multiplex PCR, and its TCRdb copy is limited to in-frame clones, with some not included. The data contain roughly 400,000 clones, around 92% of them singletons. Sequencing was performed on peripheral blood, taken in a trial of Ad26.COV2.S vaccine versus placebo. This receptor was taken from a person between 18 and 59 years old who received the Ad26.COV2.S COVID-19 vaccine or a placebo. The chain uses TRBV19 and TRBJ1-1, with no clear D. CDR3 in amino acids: CASSTGGSTEAFF. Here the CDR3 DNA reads TGTGCCAGTAGTACCGGAGGGAGCACTGAAGCTTTCTTT.